The clone carrying this T cell receptor beta chain showed up just a few times. Time point in this sample: newly diagnosed GD, antithyroid drugs for less than 3 months. The authors made the TCR library using RNA they extracted from PBMCs. Roughly 10 milliliters of peripheral blood were taken and placed in EDTA tubes. Relying on iRepertoire HTBI primers and Arm-PCR of CDR3 regions, the team built TCR beta libraries. TCRdb used MiXCR to reprocess the multiplex PCR reads, holding one entry per CDR3 protein. Of hundreds of thousands of distinct CDR3 sequences detected, about 16% appear once; the ten largest clones hold 20% to 25%. This entry comes from a study of regulatory T cells in long-lasting Graves disease. At the level of the study: Antithyroid drugs had been taken by newly diagnosed Graves' patients for under 3 months.

The germline CDR1 and CDR2 sequences are SGHVS and FNYEAQ. J gave up 0 bases and V 6 bases, and 13 bases lay outside the gene matches. This CDR3 comprises 18 residues. The same sample was also studied in work on T cells in Graves' hyperthyroidism and ophthalmopathy.

The TCR originated in a middle-aged woman with Graves disease. The J gene is TRBJ2-5, the V gene TRBV7-6; 10 nucleotides line up with TRBD2. Material: peripheral blood mononuclear cells (PBMCs), obtained at new diagnosis, from a patient treated with antithyroid drugs. CDR3 DNA: TGTGCCAGCAGGCACAACCTAGGGACTAGCGAGCACCAAGAGACCCAGTACTTC. Protein sequence: CASRHNLGTSEHQETQYF.